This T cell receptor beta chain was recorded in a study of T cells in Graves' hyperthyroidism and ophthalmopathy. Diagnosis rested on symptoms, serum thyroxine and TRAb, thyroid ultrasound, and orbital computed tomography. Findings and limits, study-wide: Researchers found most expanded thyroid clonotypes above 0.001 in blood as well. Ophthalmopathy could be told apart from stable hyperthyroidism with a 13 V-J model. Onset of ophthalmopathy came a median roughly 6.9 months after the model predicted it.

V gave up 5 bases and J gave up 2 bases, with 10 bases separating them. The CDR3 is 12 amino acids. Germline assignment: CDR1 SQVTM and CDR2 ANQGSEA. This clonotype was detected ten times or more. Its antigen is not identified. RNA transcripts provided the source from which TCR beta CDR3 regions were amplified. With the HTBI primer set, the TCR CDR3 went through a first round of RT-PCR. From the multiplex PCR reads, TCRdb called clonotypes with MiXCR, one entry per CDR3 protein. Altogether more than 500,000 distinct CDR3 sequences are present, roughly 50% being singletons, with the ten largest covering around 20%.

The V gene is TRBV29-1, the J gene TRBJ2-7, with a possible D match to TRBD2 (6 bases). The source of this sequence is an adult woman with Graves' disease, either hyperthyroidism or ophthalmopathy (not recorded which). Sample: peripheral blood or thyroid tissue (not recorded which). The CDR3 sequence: CSVRGETYEQYF. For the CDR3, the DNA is TGCAGCGTTCGCGGGGAGACCTACGAGCAGTACTTC.